Included here is one T cell receptor beta chain sequence, with context. Antigen: not known. J lost 6 bases, V lost 8 bases, and 6 bases had no gene match. Germline CDR1 KGHDR, CDR2 SFDVKD. This CDR3 comprises 13 residues. This record comes from a study of blood T cells in healthy people across ages. On the study more broadly: With template switching, about one barcoded beta molecule was captured per two T cells. Broader study findings: Across the age range, TCR beta diversity per million T cells fell in a roughly linear way.

For the second PCR, which ran for roughly 6 to 12 cycles, a sample-barcoded 5' primer and a J-beta primer mix were used. Every cDNA was tagged by a template-switch adaptor with 12 random nucleotides. TCRdb recomputed calls from the 5' RACE reads with MiXCR, one row per CDR3 protein. Of 600,000 or so distinct CDR3 sequences listed, around 21% are singletons. Each donor had roughly 10 milliliters of peripheral blood drawn. What was sequenced was blood. J is TRBJ2-1 and V is TRBV24-1; 7 positions match TRBD2. This clonotype was obtained from a man aged 70 or older in good health. For the CDR3, the DNA is TGTGCCACCAATCCAGGGAGGGGCAATGAGCAGTTCTTC. Translating gives CATNPGRGNEQFF.